The 26 T cell receptor beta chains below all came from one sample that was sequenced in a study. Using its own MiXCR run on the 5' RACE reads, TCRdb lists one record per CDR3 protein. The repertoire has approximately 12,000 distinct CDR3 sequences, 47% of them found once; the top ten carry 9.5% to 15%. The specimen was tumor-infiltrating naive CD4+ T cells sorted from the breast tumor. Subset of the sample: naive CD4+ T cells, CD4+CD45RA+CD25-. The receptors were sampled from a female donor with breast cancer.

The chain employs TRBV20-1 and TRBJ1-1, with 8 bases matching TRBD1. Trimming removed 3 bases from V and 5 bases from J; junction bases left unmatched: 5. The germline V gene has CDR1 DFQATT and CDR2 SNEGSKA (reference sequence). The CDR3 is 13 residues long. CDR3 sequence (DNA): TGCAGTGCTAGGGCAGACAGGGGAACTGAAGCTTTCTTT. This translates into CSARADRGTEAFF.

In this sample, this clonotype turned up a few times. This chain joins TRBV30 and TRBJ2-7; 7 bases agree with TRBD2. V was pared by 2 bases and J by 3 bases, with 4 bases of the junction left unmatched. Germline-derived CDR1 and CDR2 are GTSNPN and SVGIG (reference sequence). The CDR3 contains 13 residues. The DNA of the CDR3 is TGTGCCTGGAGTCCCACTAGCGTCTACGAGCAGTACGTC. Protein product: CAWSPTSVYEQYV.

This clonotype was seen a few times. The CDR3 nucleotides read TGTGCCAGCAGCTTAACCGGGGGGCGCACCTACGAGCAGTACTTC. Translation gives CASSLTGGRTYEQYF. The chain joins TRBV7-2 to TRBJ2-7, with D possibly matching TRBD2 (7 bases). This CDR3 is built from 15 residues. V lost 2 bases and J lost 2, with 13 bases in between. CDR1 is SGHTA and CDR2 is FQGNSA in the germline V gene.

The chain combines TRBV6-5 with TRBJ2-4; D gene unclear. Trimming pared 6 bases from V and 15 bases from J, leaving 12 bases between. The germline CDR1 and CDR2 sequences are MNHEY and SVGAGI. The CDR3 is 10 residues long. This CDR3 reads CASRLTRWYF. The DNA for the CDR3 is TGTGCCAGCAGACTGACCAGATGGTACTTC.

The rearrangement joins TRBV11-3 to TRBJ2-7, with 11 bases fitting TRBD2. This CDR3 region has 20 residues. Germline trimming cut 5 bases from V and 4 bases from J; bases unmatched to any gene: 22. Germline CDR1 SGHNT, CDR2 YENEEA. The CDR3 DNA reads as TGTGCCAGCAGCCCTCCCACCCTGGGACTAGCGGCAAAGCCGACATACGAGCAGTACGTC. It specifies CASSPPTLGLAAKPTYEQYV.

The gene calls are TRBV7-9 and TRBJ2-1, with 8 bases fitting TRBD1. Losses at the gene ends were 1 base for V and 5 bases for J; bases not matched to a gene: 4. The CDR3 consists of 15 residues. Germline values: CDR1 SEHNR, CDR2 FQNEAQ (reference sequence). The CDR3 here is CASSLGTGSHNEQFF. DNA of the CDR3: TGTGCCAGCAGCTTAGGGACAGGGAGCCACAATGAGCAGTTCTTC.

Notes on this clonotype: Because it lacks the conserved phenylalanine or tryptophan at the end, this CDR3 is likely a read error. The chain combines TRBV10-3 with TRBJ2-7, with D unclear. Looked up from germline, CDR1 is ENHRY and CDR2 is SYGVKD. V dropped 8 bases and J dropped 3 bases, with 23 bases sitting between them. This CDR3 spans 16 amino acids. The CDR3 DNA reads TGTGCCATCTTGGTGGGTAAGGGCCTCATTCTCTACGAGCAGTACATC. This codes for CAILVGKGLILYEQYI.

This clonotype was detected a few times. This chain links TRBV2 with TRBJ2-1; D is uncertain. The CDR3 sequence is 11 residues long. Trimming cost V 1 base and J 15 bases, with 10 bases left between them. Germline loops: CDR1 SNHLY, CDR2 FYNNEI. CDR3 loop: CASSEEVGVFF. The CDR3 DNA sequence: TGTGCCAGCAGTGAAGAGGTTGGGGTGTTCTTC.

This clonotype was seen a few times. This sequence joins TRBV18 and TRBJ2-5; D is uncertain. V was pared by 3 bases and J by 3 bases, with 11 bases between. The CDR3 length is 14 residues. Germline-derived CDR1 and CDR2 are KGHSH and LQKENI. The CDR3 DNA follows: TGTGCCAGCTCACCGTCGGAGTCGGAAGAGACCCAGTACTTC. It specifies CASSPSESEETQYF.

The V gene is TRBV6-5, the J gene TRBJ1-5; D unclear. Per the germline V gene, CDR1 is MNHEY and CDR2 is SVGAGI. Trimming left V 6 bases short and J 1 base short, with 7 bases between. The CDR3 length is 13 residues. The CDR3 sequence is CASRMTSNQPQHF. CDR3 bases: TGTGCCAGCAGAATGACAAGCAATCAGCCCCAGCATTTT.

The sample holds a few counts of this clonotype. The chain couples TRBV7-2 to TRBJ2-1; D is ambiguous. V was clipped by 7 bases and J by 4 bases, with 20 bases between them. Germline loops: CDR1 SGHTA, CDR2 FQGNSA. The CDR3 has 16 amino acids. In DNA, the CDR3 is TGTGCCAGCACCCAAAATGCGCTCAATCATTACAATGAGCAGTTCTTC. This codes for CASTQNALNHYNEQFF.

This chain links TRBV20-1 with TRBJ2-3; 8 nucleotides agree with TRBD2. Per the germline V gene, CDR1 is DFQATT and CDR2 is SNEGSKA (reference sequence). V lost 6 bases and J lost 2; bases outside the gene matches: 10. The CDR3 is 15 residues long. CDR3 in DNA: TGCAGTGCCAATCGAGCGGGAGTAAACACAGATACGCAGTATTTT. This sequence encodes CSANRAGVNTDTQYF.

This rearrangement joins TRBV20-1 to TRBJ2-3; 9 positions agree with TRBD2. The CDR3 totals 16 residues. Per the germline V gene, CDR1 is DFQATT and CDR2 is SNEGSKA (reference sequence). The junction had 9 bases not matched to a gene; V was cut back by 1 base and J by 4 bases. The CDR3 here is CSARVGLAGSADTQYF. The CDR3 region has the DNA TGCAGTGCTAGAGTAGGGCTAGCGGGATCAGCAGATACGCAGTATTTT.

Only a few counts were recorded for this clonotype. The rearrangement links TRBV7-2 to TRBJ1-6, with unresolved D. Germline-derived CDR1 and CDR2 are SGHTA and FQGNSA. There are 15 residues in the CDR3. The ends were cut back, 5 bases at V and 5 bases at J, with 13 bases in the middle. DNA for the CDR3: TGTGCCAGCAGCGCATATGGAGACAATAATTCACCCCTCCACTTT. Protein sequence: CASSAYGDNNSPLHF.

The V and J genes are TRBV20-1 and TRBJ2-2; D remains ambiguous. The V gene's germline CDR1 is DFQATT and CDR2 SNEGSKA (reference sequence). The CDR3 consists of 15 residues. The V end lost 0 bases, the J end lost 5 bases, and 13 bases lay between the germline ends. For the CDR3, the DNA is TGCAGTGCTAGAGATTTACCCGGGCGGACCGGGGAGCTGTTTTTT. It codes for CSARDLPGRTGELFF.

The chain employs TRBV12-3 or TRBV12-4 and TRBJ1-4; D not certain. The CDR3 has 16 residues. V lost 6 bases and J 0 bases, leaving 14 bases between the germline ends. In nucleotides, the CDR3 is TGTGCCAGCAGCCTCGTCTTGGCCGCAACTAATGAAAAACTGTTTTTT. It yields the protein CASSLVLAATNEKLFF.

The sample holds one count of this clonotype. A much bigger clone sits one base away, suggesting this may be a read error. The V gene is TRBV20-1, the J gene TRBJ2-2; maybe TRBD2 (6 bases). CDR1 is DFQATT, CDR2 SNEGSKA, per germline (reference sequence). This CDR3 is built from 14 residues. CDR3 sequence (DNA): TGCGGTGCTAGCGTGATAGCTCCCACCGGGGAGCTGTTTTTT. Encoded protein: CGASVIAPTGELFF.

The chain has TRBV5-1 and TRBJ2-2; 7 nucleotides agree with TRBD1. Germline-derived CDR1 and CDR2 are SGHRS and YFSETQ. The V gene end was trimmed by 3 bases and the J gene end by 0 bases; junction bases not matched to a gene: 8. This CDR3 has 17 amino acids. The CDR3 coding sequence is TGCGCCAGCAGCTCCTACCACGGGACAGCGAACACCGGGGAGCTGTTTTTT. Amino acids: CASSSYHGTANTGELFF. Full variable domain (outside the CDR3, taken from reference TRBV5-1 and TRBJ2-2): KAGVTQTPRYLIKTRGQQVTLSCSPISGHRSVSWYQQTPGQGLQFLFEYFSETQRNKGNFPGRFSGRQFSNSRSEMNVSTLELGDSALYLCASSSYHGTANTGELFFGEGSRLTVL.

V and J are TRBV25-1 and TRBJ2-4, with 9 bases identical to TRBD2. Germline values: CDR1 MGHDK, CDR2 SYGVNS. This CDR3 is 14 amino acids long. V was pared by 6 bases and J by 5 bases, with 5 bases of the junction left unmatched. The CDR3 is CASRRAGGENIQYF. CDR3 coding DNA: TGTGCCAGCAGAAGAGCGGGAGGTGAAAACATTCAGTACTTC.

This chain joins TRBV20-1 and TRBJ2-1, with 11 bases matching TRBD2. V shed 5 bases and J 8 bases; nucleotides not matched to a gene: 11. CDR3 size: 15 residues. Germline loops: CDR1 DFQATT, CDR2 SNEGSKA (reference sequence). The CDR3 DNA is TGCAGTGCTGAAGCAACTAGCGGGAGACTGGATGAGCAGTTCTTC. It codes for CSAEATSGRLDEQFF.

As concerns this clonotype: The junction shows a germline mismatch at one end, possibly a read error. The DNA for the CDR3 is TGTGCCAGCAGGCCTACTACAGGTTTGAACACTGAAGCTCTCTTT. Translation: CASRPTTGLNTEALF. The gene calls are TRBV12-3 or TRBV12-4 and TRBJ1-1; D possibly corresponds to TRBD1 (5 bases). The CDR3 has 15 amino acids.

The chain carries TRBV20-1 and TRBJ2-1, with unresolved D. This CDR3 region has 12 residues. V dropped 4 bases and J dropped 4 bases, with 8 bases sitting between them. The V gene's germline CDR1 is DFQATT and CDR2 SNEGSKA (reference sequence). This CDR3 reads CSATEQYNEQFF. CDR3 DNA sequence: TGCAGTGCTACGGAGCAATACAATGAGCAGTTCTTC.

This clonotype is classed as medium-sized. The gene calls are TRBV29-1 and TRBJ2-1; no clear D gene. Germline V gene sequence: CDR1 SQVTM, CDR2 ANQGSEA. The germline V and J ends were trimmed by 3 bases and 0 bases, with 12 bases remaining between them. This CDR3 has 15 residues. This CDR3 is CSVEPPGGSYNEQFF. CDR3 DNA sequence: TGCAGCGTTGAGCCGCCAGGCGGCTCCTACAATGAGCAGTTCTTC.

V and J are TRBV5-1 and TRBJ1-4; D is unclear. This CDR3 spans 15 amino acids. V dropped 3 bases and J dropped 0 bases, with 9 bases sitting between them. Germline V gene lookup returns CDR1 SGHRS and CDR2 YFSETQ. The CDR3 DNA is TGCGCCAGCAGCTGGAGGGATGCAACTAATGAAAAACTGTTTTTT. Its protein is CASSWRDATNEKLFF.

The chain employs TRBV6-1 and TRBJ2-3; D unclear. The CDR3 is 15 amino acids. Germline V CDR1 and CDR2: MNHNS, SASEGT. V gave up 3 bases and J gave up 4 bases, with 14 bases separating them. CDR3 protein: CASSDFRWKPDTQYF. DNA for the CDR3: TGTGCCAGCAGTGACTTCAGATGGAAACCAGATACGCAGTATTTT.

A few counts support this clonotype. The chain is built from TRBV20-1 and TRBJ2-1, with 8 bases identical to TRBD2. Germline CDR1 DFQATT, CDR2 SNEGSKA (reference sequence). Unmatched junction bases numbered 6, after V lost 0 bases and J lost 2 bases. This CDR3 comprises 16 residues. CDR3 coding DNA: TGCAGTGCTAGAGATCTCATTAGCGGGACCTACAATGAGCAGTTCTTC. Translating gives CSARDLISGTYNEQFF.